Here is one T cell receptor beta chain with its context. The V gene end was trimmed by 6 bases and the J gene end by 0 bases; junction bases not matched to a gene: 6. This CDR3 is built from 18 residues. Germline V lookup: CDR1 SNHLY, CDR2 FYNNEI. These data come from a study of cytomegalovirus exposure and HLA in healthy donors. Vbeta (60) and Jbeta (13) primers were used in the PCR. TCRdb's table, derived via immunoSEQ multiplex PCR, lists solely in-frame clones and lacks some. The table lists 150,000 to 180,000 clones, around 80% of them singletons. The TCR sequence derives from a woman in her thirties or forties in good health and CMV-seronegative. The chain has TRBV2 and TRBJ2-1; 15 bases match TRBD2. Sequencing was carried out using PBMCs. This CDR3 is CASRGGLAGGSSYNEQFF. CDR3 nucleotides: TGTGCCAGCAGGGGAGGACTAGCGGGGGGGAGCTCCTACAATGAGCAGTTCTTC.